These 19 T cell receptor beta chains were sequenced from one sample in a study of vaccination effects on CD4 cells after COVID-19. These receptors are not linked to any known antigen. Viral peptide pool expansion of antigen-specific CD4+ T cells preceded sequencing in the ViraFEST assay. Scientists isolated CD4+ T cells after a roughly 9-day culture period ended. The vaccine given was either BNT162b2 or mRNA-1273, in two doses. This table comes from immunoSEQ multiplex PCR, and its TCRdb copy is limited to in-frame clones, with some not included. The repertoire consists of about 24,000 clones, with around 81% occurring once and the leading ten covering roughly 5%. The sequenced sample was CD4+ T cells from PBMCs cultured with SARS-CoV-2 spike peptides, obtained after COVID-19 vaccination. These receptor sequences come from a human donor who received a COVID-19 vaccine. Some clones in this sample may be carry-over from other donors' samples.

The chain carries TRBV7-3 and TRBJ1-1, with D uncertain. The CDR3 runs to 14 residues. Germline V CDR1 and CDR2: SGHTA, FQGTGA. V was pared by 4 bases and J by 4 bases, with 13 bases between. Here the CDR3 DNA reads TGTGCCAGCAGCTCACATCCAGGCGGCACTGAAGCTTTCTTT. Its translation is CASSSHPGGTEAFF. Supplemented by reference TRBV7-3 and TRBJ1-1, the full variable domain reads GAGVSQTPSNKVTEKGKYVELRCDPISGHTALYWYRQSLGQGPEFLIYFQGTGAADDSGLPNDRFFAVRPEGSVSTLKIQRTERGDSAVYLCASSSHPGGTEAFFGQGTRLTVV.

The table lists this clone with a few counts. The J gene is TRBJ1-2, the V gene TRBV4-1, with TRBD1 matching over 9 bases. The V and J ends lost 4 bases and 5 bases, in that order; junction bases with no gene match: 8. The CDR3 sequence is 15 residues long. The V gene's germline CDR1 is MGHRA and CDR2 YSYEKL. CDR3 coding DNA: TGCGCCAGCAGCCTTGCGGGACAGGGAGGGTATGGCTACACCTTC. Protein sequence: CASSLAGQGGYGYTF.

V usage is TRBV3-1 (or the pseudogene TRBV3-2) and J usage is TRBJ2-5; 7 bases are a match to TRBD2. Losses at the gene ends were 4 bases for V and 6 bases for J; bases not matched to a gene: 8. Per the germline V gene, CDR1 is LGHDT and CDR2 is YNNKEL (reference sequence). The CDR3 sequence is 14 residues long. The CDR3 loop is CASSRAGTKQTQYF. The CDR3 nucleotides are TGTGCCAGCAGCCGAGCGGGGACCAAACAGACCCAGTACTTC.

V is TRBV11-3 and J is TRBJ2-3; 9 nucleotides match TRBD1. CDR3 length equals 14 residues. Trimming took 4 bases from V and 5 from J; bases not matched to a gene: 4. Germline V gene sequence: CDR1 SGHNT, CDR2 YENEEA. The CDR3: CASSSQGARDTQYF. The CDR3 region has the DNA TGTGCCAGCAGCTCACAGGGGGCGAGAGATACGCAGTATTTT.

The chain uses TRBV25-1 and TRBJ2-2; tentative D call: TRBD1 (7 bases). The length of the CDR3 is 15 residues. The germline V gene encodes CDR1 MGHDK and CDR2 SYGVNS. Trimming took off 1 base at V and 6 bases at J, with 12 bases between the two ends. The DNA for the CDR3 is TGTGCCAGCAGTGAATTCGGCAGGGGGGCCGGGGAGCTGTTTTTT. It codes for CASSEFGRGAGELFF.

In this sample, this clone turned up a few times. The chain carries TRBV27 and TRBJ2-7, with a weak D call TRBD1 (6 bases). This CDR3 has 12 residues. V shed 5 bases and J shed 6 bases, with 11 bases lying between them. The germline gives CDR1 MNHEY, CDR2 SMNVEV (reference sequence). CDR3 sequence: CASSPLTGEQYV. The CDR3 coding sequence is TGTGCCAGCAGTCCACTGACAGGCGAGCAGTACGTC.

The chain couples TRBV27 to TRBJ1-5, with a possible D match to TRBD1 (6 bases). CDR3 length equals 17 residues. The ends were cut back, 3 bases at V and 6 bases at J, with 21 bases in the middle. Per the germline V gene, CDR1 is MNHEY and CDR2 is SMNVEV (reference sequence). The CDR3 sequence is CASSFGWLGGGGQPQHF. CDR3 DNA: TGTGCCAGCAGTTTTGGTTGGCTAGGGGGAGGTGGTCAGCCCCAGCATTTT.

The rearrangement uses TRBV4-1 and TRBJ2-3; D unresolved. The CDR3 length is 15 residues. V lost 1 base, J lost 0 bases, and 8 bases lay in between. Looked up from germline, CDR1 is MGHRA and CDR2 is YSYEKL. As DNA, the CDR3 is TGCGCCAGCAGCCAAGTTCAGCGCAGCACAGATACGCAGTATTTT. Translating gives CASSQVQRSTDTQYF.

The V and J genes are TRBV5-1 and TRBJ1-1; 8 nucleotides match TRBD1. This CDR3 has 13 residues. Germline V gives CDR1 SGHRS, CDR2 YFSETQ. Losses at the gene ends were 0 bases for V and 5 bases for J; bases not matched to a gene: 0. The CDR3 DNA follows: TGCGCCAGCAGCTTGGACAGGGGGACTGAAGCTTTCTTT. It codes for CASSLDRGTEAFF.

The CDR3 sequence is CASSASGTLGGYTF. The CDR3, as DNA: TGTGCCAGCAGTGCGAGTGGGACTTTGGGCGGCTACACCTTC. The rearrangement uses TRBV28 and TRBJ1-2, with D possibly TRBD1 on 5 matching bases. Germline assignment: CDR1 MDHEN and CDR2 SYDVKM. This CDR3 has 14 residues. V was shortened by 5 bases and J by 8 bases, with 18 bases between the two germline ends.

The chain combines TRBV15 with TRBJ1-1, with D uncertain. V lost 0 bases, J lost 3 bases, and 5 bases lay in between. Per the germline V gene, CDR1 is LNHNV and CDR2 is YYDKDF (reference sequence). The CDR3 spans 13 residues. CDR3 sequence reads: CATSRDRHTEAFF. Here the CDR3 DNA reads TGTGCCACCAGCAGAGATAGGCACACTGAAGCTTTCTTT.

The chain has TRBV7-3 and TRBJ2-5; tentatively, D is TRBD2 (6 bases). Germline V gene lookup returns CDR1 SGHTA and CDR2 FQGTGA. The CDR3 loop spans 15 amino acids. V was cut by 5 bases and J by 2 bases, with 15 bases left in between. CDR3 amino acids: CASSPGIRGQETQYF. CDR3 in DNA: TGTGCCAGCAGCCCGGGTATACGGGGGCAAGAGACCCAGTACTTC. The full variable domain, in which reference TRBV7-3 and TRBJ2-5 provide the parts outside the CDR3, is GAGVSQTPSNKVTEKGKYVELRCDPISGHTALYWYRQSLGQGPEFLIYFQGTGAADDSGLPNDRFFAVRPEGSVSTLKIQRTERGDSAVYLCASSPGIRGQETQYFGPGTRLLVL.

The chain couples TRBV5-1 to TRBJ2-5; TRBD1 might be the D (6 bases). The germline gives CDR1 SGHRS, CDR2 YFSETQ. V shed 2 bases and J shed 5 bases, with 10 bases lying between them. The CDR3 totals 13 residues. This CDR3 is CASSFDRWETQYF. Here the CDR3 DNA reads TGCGCCAGCAGCTTCGACAGGTGGGAGACCCAGTACTTC.

This chain uses TRBV11-2 with TRBJ2-5; 15 positions agree with TRBD2. The germline gives CDR1 SGHAT, CDR2 FQNNGV. The length of the CDR3 is 15 residues. V lost 5 bases, J lost 12 bases, and 10 bases stayed unmatched. This CDR3 is CASSLTGTSGGPKYF. The DNA of the CDR3 is TGTGCCAGCAGCCTTACCGGGACTAGCGGGGGGCCGAAGTACTTC. Supplemented by reference TRBV11-2 and TRBJ2-5, the full variable domain reads EAGVAQSPRYKIIEKRQSVAFWCNPISGHATLYWYQQILGQGPKLLIQFQNNGVVDDSQLPKDRFSAERLKGVDSTLKIQPAKLEDSAVYLCASSLTGTSGGPKYFGPGTRLLVL.

The J gene is TRBJ1-6, the V gene TRBV19, with D unresolved. This CDR3 comprises 17 residues. Germline V gene lookup returns CDR1 LNHDA and CDR2 SQIVND (reference sequence). Deletions cut 7 bases from V and 0 bases from J, with 16 bases between. CDR3 DNA: TGTGCCAGTACTCTCCGACCGACTAGCTCCTATAATTCACCCCTCCACTTT. Translating it yields CASTLRPTSSYNSPLHF.

The V and J genes are TRBV7-9 and TRBJ2-7; no clear D gene. Germline V lookup: CDR1 SEHNR, CDR2 FQNEAQ (reference sequence). V lost 5 bases and J 3 bases, leaving 8 bases between the germline ends. This CDR3 comprises 12 residues. Here the CDR3 reads CASSPSHYEQYV. CDR3 in DNA: TGTGCCAGCAGCCCCTCCCACTACGAGCAGTACGTC.

This clone turned up a few times. The gene calls are TRBV6-6 and TRBJ1-5, with D uncertain. Germline CDR1 MNHNY, CDR2 SVGAGI (reference sequence). Trimming stripped 4 bases from V and 0 bases from J, with 7 bases between. CDR3 length: 14 amino acids. CDR3 protein: CASSSTSSNQPQHF. The CDR3 DNA is TGTGCCAGCAGTTCAACTTCTAGCAATCAGCCCCAGCATTTT.

The J gene is TRBJ2-5, the V gene TRBV19; TRBD2 is a possible D gene (7 bases). V lost 3 bases and J lost 5, with 16 bases in between. Germline V gives CDR1 LNHDA, CDR2 SQIVND (reference sequence). The length of the CDR3 is 15 residues. CDR3 in amino acids: CASSISFGGLETQYF. CDR3 in DNA: TGTGCCAGTAGTATCTCCTTCGGGGGGCTCGAGACCCAGTACTTC.

The gene calls are TRBV7-3 and TRBJ2-5, with D tentatively TRBD1 or TRBD2 (6 bases each). CDR1 and CDR2 from the germline V gene are SGHTA and FQGTGA. CDR3 length: 13 residues. Between the trimmed V and J ends, which lost 5 bases and 4 bases, there was a span of 11 bases. CDR3 sequence reads: CASSKQGGETQYF. The CDR3 DNA reads as TGTGCCAGCAGCAAACAGGGAGGAGAGACCCAGTACTTC. Looking up the rest from reference TRBV7-3 and TRBJ2-5 gives the full variable domain: GAGVSQTPSNKVTEKGKYVELRCDPISGHTALYWYRQSLGQGPEFLIYFQGTGAADDSGLPNDRFFAVRPEGSVSTLKIQRTERGDSAVYLCASSKQGGETQYFGPGTRLLVL.